Sequencing of this TCR beta chain was carried out in a study of beta chain features in type 1 diabetes. Isolated RNA was reverse transcribed in full, so expressed TCRB transcripts were sequenced. The assay was immunoSEQ multiplex PCR, and TCRdb's table has in-frame clones only and misses some. The table lists 400,000 to 600,000 clones, 30% of them singletons. Germline lookup yields CDR1 GTSNPN and CDR2 SVGIG (reference sequence). The CDR3 spans 16 residues. Trimming removed 0 bases at V and 4 bases at J, with 15 bases between. Sequenced sample: naive CD4+ T cells from blood. The chain is built from TRBV30 and TRBJ1-4; D unclear. The receptor comes from a man younger than 35 in good health. For the CDR3, the DNA is TGTGCCTGGAGTGTACCGGATGAGGATCTTAATGAAAAACTGTTTTTT. As protein: CAWSVPDEDLNEKLFF.